A selection of T cell receptor beta chains follows, all from one sample in a study of cytomegalovirus exposure and HLA in healthy donors. Sequencing used immunoSEQ multiplex PCR; TCRdb keeps in-frame clones, though not all of them. The data contain fewer than 150,000 clones, over 75% of them seen just once; the ten biggest clones take up approximately 2.3%. The sample comprised PBMCs. The receptors originated from a man aged 25 to 45 in good health and CMV-seronegative. Both conserved end residues are part of each CDR3. The D gene is left open where the match is weak. The listing skips clone size in some rows; elsewhere it reads once, few, many or a size class.

V: TRBV4-1; D: TRBD1; length: 16; size: NA; J: TRBJ1-1; CDR3: CASSQPTDRGKTEAFF; DNA: TGCGCCAGCAGCCAACCAACGGACAGGGGTAAAACTGAAGCTTTCTTT
V: TRBV10-3; D: TRBD1; length: 16; size: NA; J: TRBJ2-2; CDR3: CAISVGTGAFSGELFF; DNA: TGTGCCATCAGTGTTGGGACAGGGGCTTTTTCCGGGGAGCTGTTTTTT
V: TRBV21-1; D: NA; length: 15; size: few; J: TRBJ2-7; CDR3: CASSDRDRGYYEQYF; DNA: TGTGCCAGCAGCGACCGGGACAGGGGGTACTACGAGCAGTACTTC
V: TRBV21-1; D: NA; length: 15; size: NA; J: TRBJ2-7; CDR3: CASSLTDRAYHEQYF; DNA: TGTGCCAGCAGCCTAACAGACAGGGCCTACCACGAGCAGTACTTC
V: TRBV5-1; D: NA; length: 14; size: few; J: TRBJ2-3; CDR3: CASSAGQSTDTQYF; DNA: TGCGCCAGCAGCGCTGGACAGAGCACAGATACGCAGTATTTT
V: TRBV25-1; D: NA; length: 12; size: once; J: TRBJ1-1; CDR3: CAGPDRGNYAFF; DNA: TGTGCCGGGCCTGATCGGGGAAACTATGCTTTCTTT
V: TRBV28; D: NA; length: 14; size: NA; J: TRBJ2-2; CDR3: CASRTHGNTGELFF; DNA: TGTGCCAGCAGGACACATGGGAACACCGGGGAGCTGTTTTTT
V: TRBV27; D: NA; length: 13; size: few; J: TRBJ1-5; CDR3: CASSPGGNQPQHF; DNA: TGTGCCAGCAGTCCCGGGGGAAATCAGCCCCAGCATTTT
V: TRBV9; D: NA; length: 14; size: once; J: TRBJ1-1; CDR3: CASSVRSVNTEAFF; DNA: TGTGCCAGCAGCGTGAGGTCGGTGAACACTGAAGCTTTCTTT
V: TRBV21-1; D: NA; length: 18; size: NA; J: TRBJ2-7; CDR3: CASSKVKASGGITYEQYF; DNA: TGTGCCAGCAGCAAAGTGAAGGCTAGCGGGGGGATAACCTACGAGCAGTACTTC
V: TRBV27; D: NA; length: 13; size: NA; J: TRBJ1-2; CDR3: CASGLTVPYGYTF; DNA: TGTGCCAGCGGGTTGACAGTTCCTTATGGCTACACCTTC
V: TRBV27; D: NA; length: 16; size: NA; J: TRBJ2-1; CDR3: CASSFEFGTLFNEQFF; DNA: TGTGCCAGCAGTTTTGAGTTCGGGACTCTATTCAATGAGCAGTTCTTC
V: TRBV5-6; D: NA; length: 13; size: NA; J: TRBJ2-7; CDR3: CASSDRTNYEQYF; DNA: TGTGCCAGCAGCGACAGGACGAACTACGAGCAGTACTTC
V: TRBV6-1; D: TRBD1; length: 15; size: few; J: TRBJ1-5; CDR3: CASSKDRDLNQPQHF; DNA: TGTGCCAGCAGTAAGGACAGGGACCTCAATCAGCCCCAGCATTTT
V: TRBV28; D: TRBD2; length: 15; size: NA; J: TRBJ2-7; CDR3: CASSFVMLAGYEQYF; DNA: TGTGCCAGCAGTTTTGTCATGCTAGCGGGATACGAGCAGTACTTC
V: TRBV5-4; D: TRBD2; length: 14; size: NA; J: TRBJ2-7; CDR3: CASSGLAGRYEQYF; DNA: TGTGCCAGCAGCGGACTAGCGGGACGCTACGAGCAGTACTTC
V: TRBV5-1; D: TRBD1; length: 15; size: NA; J: TRBJ1-5; CDR3: CASSIDGQANQPQHF; DNA: TGCGCCAGCAGCATTGATGGACAGGCTAATCAGCCCCAGCATTTT
V: TRBV5-8; D: NA; length: 14; size: NA; J: TRBJ1-4; CDR3: CASSLDRETGKLFF; DNA: TGTGCCAGCAGCTTGGACAGGGAGACCGGAAAACTGTTTTTT
V: TRBV18; D: TRBD2; length: 16; size: NA; J: TRBJ2-1; CDR3: CASSRGLAGNLGEQFF; DNA: TGTGCCAGCTCACGGGGACTAGCGGGAAATCTAGGTGAGCAGTTCTTC
V: TRBV27; D: NA; length: 15; size: NA; J: TRBJ2-1; CDR3: CASSRNGLTGNEQFF; DNA: TGTGCCAGCAGCCGCAACGGCCTAACGGGAAATGAGCAGTTCTTC
V: TRBV4-1; D: TRBD1; length: 15; size: NA; J: TRBJ2-1; CDR3: CASSHLGQGRSEQFF; DNA: TGCGCCAGCAGCCATTTGGGACAGGGGAGAAGTGAGCAGTTCTTC
V: TRBV6-5; D: NA; length: 15; size: NA; J: TRBJ2-7; CDR3: CASSYGRDSTYEQYF; DNA: TGTGCCAGCAGTTATGGGCGGGACTCAACCTACGAGCAGTACTTC
V: TRBV29-1; D: NA; length: 12; size: once; J: TRBJ1-2; CDR3: CSVEAGDYGYTF; DNA: TGCAGCGTTGAAGCAGGCGACTATGGCTACACCTTC
V: TRBV28; D: NA; length: 15; size: NA; J: TRBJ2-3; CDR3: CASSLWAASTDTQYF; DNA: TGTGCCAGCAGTTTATGGGCGGCTAGCACAGATACGCAGTATTTT
V: TRBV5-1; D: NA; length: 12; size: NA; J: TRBJ1-2; CDR3: CASSLAGNGYTF; DNA: TGCGCCAGCAGCTTGGCAGGGAATGGCTACACCTTC
V: TRBV13; D: TRBD2; length: 19; size: NA; J: TRBJ2-1; CDR3: CASSHPQGTSGREYNEQFF; DNA: TGTGCCAGCAGCCACCCACAGGGGACTAGCGGGAGGGAATACAATGAGCAGTTCTTC
V: TRBV6-1; D: NA; length: 14; size: NA; J: TRBJ1-6; CDR3: CASSERGNNSPLHF; DNA: TGTGCCAGCAGTGAAAGGGGTAATAATTCACCCCTCCACTTT
V: TRBV5-1; D: TRBD1; length: 16; size: NA; J: TRBJ1-6; CDR3: CASSPGQGRSNSPLHF; DNA: TGCGCCAGCAGCCCTGGACAGGGGCGCAGTAATTCACCCCTCCACTTT
V: TRBV6-5; D: NA; length: 12; size: NA; J: TRBJ2-7; CDR3: CASSSDKYEQYF; DNA: TGTGCCAGCAGTTCTGACAAATACGAGCAGTACTTC
V: TRBV13; D: TRBD1; length: 14; size: once; J: TRBJ2-2; CDR3: CASSLEQGIGELFF; DNA: TGTGCCAGCAGCTTAGAACAGGGGATCGGGGAGCTGTTTTTT